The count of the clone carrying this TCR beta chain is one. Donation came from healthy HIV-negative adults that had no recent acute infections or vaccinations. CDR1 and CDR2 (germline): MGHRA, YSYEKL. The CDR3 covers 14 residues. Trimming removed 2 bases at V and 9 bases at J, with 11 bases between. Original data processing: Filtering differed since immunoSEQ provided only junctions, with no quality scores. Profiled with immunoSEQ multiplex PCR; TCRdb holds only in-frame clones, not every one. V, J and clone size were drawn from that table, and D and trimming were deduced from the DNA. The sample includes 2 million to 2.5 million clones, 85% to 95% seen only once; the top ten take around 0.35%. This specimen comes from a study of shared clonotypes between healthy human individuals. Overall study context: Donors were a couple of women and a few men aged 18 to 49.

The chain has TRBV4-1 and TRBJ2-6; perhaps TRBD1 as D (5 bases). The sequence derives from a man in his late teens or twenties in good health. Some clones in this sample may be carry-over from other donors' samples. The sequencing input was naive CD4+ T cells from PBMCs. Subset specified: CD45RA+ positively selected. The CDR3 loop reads CASSQPGSNNVLTF. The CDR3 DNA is TGCGCCAGCAGCCAACCAGGGTCAAACAACGTCCTGACTTTC.